The 25 T cell receptor beta chains below were found in one sample sequenced in a study of cytomegalovirus exposure and HLA in healthy donors (dated by TCRdb to the late 2010s). The library relied on the immunoSEQ multiplex PCR assay. A mixture of 60 forward primers for TCR Vbeta segments and 13 reverse primers for TCR Jbeta segments was used in the multiplex PCR. This is the immuneACCESS table as TCRdb keeps it, with only in-frame sequences that have V and J called. A part of the clones is gone; compared with another copy, unresolved V genes explain less than half, and the rest is unexplained. In this sample the table shows around 130,000 clones, about 80% of which occur a single time. The ten largest clones capture approximately 1.2% of the sample. The sample was PBMCs. The receptors shown here come from a man over 45 in good health and CMV-seronegative.

The table lists this clone with a few counts. The gene calls are TRBV28 and TRBJ2-3, with 7 bases lining up with TRBD1. The CDR3 is made up of 15 amino acids. Losses at the gene ends were 6 bases for V and 2 bases for J; bases not matched to a gene: 8. In germline, CDR1 is MDHEN, CDR2 SYDVKM. CDR3 nucleotides: TGTGCCAGCAGCCCACCGGGACAGATCACAGATACGCAGTATTTT. Protein product: CASSPPGQITDTQYF.

The chain has TRBV25-1 and TRBJ2-2; weak D call: TRBD2 (6 bases). Germline V CDR1 and CDR2: MGHDK, SYGVNS. CDR3 length: 13 amino acids. Trimming pared 1 base from V and 6 bases from J, leaving 6 bases between. The chain's CDR3 is CASSEWGAGELFF. The CDR3 nucleotides are TGTGCCAGCAGTGAATGGGGGGCCGGGGAGCTGTTTTTT. Combining the CDR3 with reference TRBV25-1 and TRBJ2-2 gives the whole variable domain EADIYQTPRYLVIGTGKKITLECSQTMGHDKMYWYQQDPGMELHLIHYSYGVNSTEKGDLSSESTVSRIRTEHFPLTLESARPSHTSQYLCASSEWGAGELFFGEGSRLTVL.

The V and J genes are TRBV19 and TRBJ1-5, with 8 nucleotides matching TRBD1. Trimming at V came to 7 bases and at J to 1 base, leaving 9 bases not matched to a gene. The CDR3 loop spans 16 amino acids. Germline lookup yields CDR1 LNHDA and CDR2 SQIVND (reference sequence). The CDR3 nucleotides are TGTGCCAGTACCCCGTCAGACAGGGGAAGCAATCAGCCCCAGCATTTT. Encoded protein: CASTPSDRGSNQPQHF.

V and J are TRBV6-1 and TRBJ2-1; D is unclear. Per the germline V gene, CDR1 is MNHNS and CDR2 is SASEGT. The ends were cut back, 4 bases at V and 0 bases at J, with 7 bases in the middle. The CDR3 sequence is 14 residues long. Here the CDR3 reads CASSGRYSYNEQFF. CDR3 nucleotide sequence: TGTGCCAGCAGTGGTCGTTACTCCTACAATGAGCAGTTCTTC.

This clone was seen a single time. The chain couples TRBV5-8 to TRBJ1-4; weak D call: TRBD1 (5 bases). V lost 1 base and J lost 8, with 12 bases in between. In germline, CDR1 is SGHTS, CDR2 YDEGEE. The CDR3 is made up of 14 amino acids. The CDR3 bases are TGTGCCAGCAGCTTGCGGGGGTTCAAAGAAAAACTGTTTTTT. Protein sequence: CASSLRGFKEKLFF.

The chain combines TRBV9 with TRBJ2-2; 15 bases map to TRBD2. The CDR3 is made up of 21 amino acids. Germline trimming cut 6 bases from V and 7 bases from J; bases unmatched to any gene: 22. Germline V CDR1 and CDR2: SGDLS, YYNGEE. CDR3 sequence: CASTSGTSDRTSGRANGELFF. In DNA form, the CDR3 reads TGTGCCAGCACCTCAGGCACCTCTGATCGGACTAGCGGGAGGGCGAACGGGGAGCTGTTTTTT.

The CDR3 DNA sequence: TGCAGCGTTTACAGCATGAACTATGGCTACACCTTC. Translated, it gives CSVYSMNYGYTF. The J gene is TRBJ1-2, the V gene TRBV29-1; D gene ambiguous. From germline, CDR1 is SQVTM and CDR2 ANQGSEA. V lost 5 bases and J lost 2, with 9 bases in between. The CDR3 sequence is 12 residues long.

The V and J genes are TRBV6-5 and TRBJ2-5; TRBD2 is a possible D gene (5 bases). The tail of the sequence fits TRBJ2-7 better, so the J call may be wrong. CDR1 is MNHEY and CDR2 is SVGAGI in the germline V gene. This CDR3 comprises 15 residues. The CDR3 DNA reads as TGTGCCAGCAGTACGCCGTCGGGATCCCCCTACGAGCAGTACTTC. It is translated as CASSTPSGSPYEQYF.

This rearrangement joins TRBV7-2 to TRBJ1-4; D might be TRBD1 (6 bases). From germline, CDR1 is SGHTA and CDR2 FQGNSA. Trimming removed 6 bases at V and 3 bases at J, with 11 bases between. The CDR3 consists of 14 residues. The chain's CDR3 is CASRRTGSNEKLFF. DNA for the CDR3: TGTGCCAGCAGACGCACAGGGTCTAATGAAAAACTGTTTTTT.

The chain has TRBV27 and TRBJ2-1; 9 positions agree with TRBD1. This CDR3 has 15 amino acids. After removal of 3 bases from V and 7 bases from J, the junction contained 7 bases not matched to a gene. Germline V gives CDR1 MNHEY, CDR2 SMNVEV (reference sequence). CDR3 loop: CASSFLDRGGNEQFF. The CDR3 bases are TGTGCCAGCAGTTTTCTCGACAGGGGGGGGAATGAGCAGTTCTTC.

This clone was recorded once. The chain employs TRBV28 and TRBJ2-1; 13 positions agree with TRBD2. This CDR3 is built from 20 residues. The germline V gene has CDR1 MDHEN and CDR2 SYDVKM. V dropped 3 bases and J dropped 0; count of bases not matched to a gene: 11. This CDR3 is CASSFGLAGVRISSYNEQFF. As DNA, the CDR3 is TGTGCCAGCAGTTTCGGACTAGCGGGAGTCCGTATTAGCTCCTACAATGAGCAGTTCTTC.

The chain links TRBV15 to TRBJ1-1, with unresolved D. CDR1 and CDR2 from the germline V gene are LNHNV and YYDKDF (reference sequence). This CDR3 contains 12 residues. Trimming cost V 0 bases and J 5 bases, with 4 bases left between them. The CDR3 nucleotides read TGTGCCACCAGCAGAGATCTGACTGAAGCTTTCTTT. Its protein product is CATSRDLTEAFF.

This clone was seen a single time. The chain joins TRBV18 to TRBJ1-5; a possible D gene is TRBD1 (6 bases). The CDR3 has 14 residues. Germline assignment: CDR1 KGHSH and CDR2 LQKENI. V lost 8 bases to trimming and J lost 1 base, with 12 bases between them. DNA of the CDR3: TGTGCCAGCGCACAGGGAGGGAGCAATCAGCCCCAGCATTTT. Translation gives CASAQGGSNQPQHF. The variable domain in full, with the rest retrieved from reference TRBV18 and TRBJ1-5, is NAGVMQNPRHLVRRRGQEARLRCSPMKGHSHVYWYRQLPEEGLKFMVYLQKENIIDESGMPKERFSAEFPKEGPSILRIQQVVRGDSAAYFCASAQGGSNQPQHFGDGTRLSIL.

The V gene is TRBV5-1, the J gene TRBJ1-1; 9 bases agree with TRBD1. Germline V lookup: CDR1 SGHRS, CDR2 YFSETQ. The V gene end was trimmed by 4 bases and the J gene end by 1 base; junction bases not matched to a gene: 2. This CDR3 has 14 amino acids. The CDR3 is CASSLQGANTEAFF. The DNA for the CDR3 is TGCGCCAGCAGCCTACAGGGGGCGAACACTGAAGCTTTCTTT. The whole variable domain, remainder taken from reference TRBV5-1 and TRBJ1-1, is KAGVTQTPRYLIKTRGQQVTLSCSPISGHRSVSWYQQTPGQGLQFLFEYFSETQRNKGNFPGRFSGRQFSNSRSEMNVSTLELGDSALYLCASSLQGANTEAFFGQGTRLTVV.

The chain recombines TRBV29-1 with TRBJ1-3, with D unclear. Germline values: CDR1 SQVTM, CDR2 ANQGSEA. The CDR3 contains 14 residues. Trimming stripped 4 bases from V and 2 bases from J, with 12 bases between. DNA of the CDR3: TGCAGCGTTGTTGAGGACTTGGCTGGAAACACCATATATTTT. This encodes CSVVEDLAGNTIYF.

The chain combines TRBV7-8 with TRBJ2-7; 11 bases map to TRBD1. The CDR3 is 16 amino acids. V shed 5 bases and J 4 bases; nucleotides not matched to a gene: 10. Germline V gene sequence: CDR1 SGHVS, CDR2 FQNEAQ. CDR3 nucleotides: TGTGCCAGCAGCGCCGGACAGGGGGCGGGGGTATACGAGCAGTACTTC. Amino acid sequence: CASSAGQGAGVYEQYF. The whole variable domain, filled in from reference TRBV7-8 and TRBJ2-7, reads GAGVSQSPRYKVAKRGQDVALRCDPISGHVSLFWYQQALGQGPEFLTYFQNEAQLDKSGLPSDRFFAERPEGSVSTLKIQRTQQEDSAVYLCASSAGQGAGVYEQYFGPGTRLTVT.

This chain's CDR3 is CASSYLAGATPTEAFF. The CDR3 bases are TGTGCCAGCAGTTACTTGGCAGGGGCGACACCCACTGAAGCTTTCTTT. This sequence joins TRBV6-5 and TRBJ1-1; D might be TRBD1 (6 bases). The CDR3 covers 16 residues. CDR1 is MNHEY, CDR2 SVGAGI, per germline. Deletions cut 1 base from V and 4 bases from J, with 16 bases between.

This chain connects TRBV29-1 to TRBJ1-1; D gene uncertain. Germline V gene data show CDR1 as SQVTM and CDR2 as ANQGSEA. This CDR3 has 13 residues. V gave up 5 bases and J gave up 0 bases, with 10 bases separating them. The CDR3, as DNA: TGCAGCGTTCATGAACAGATGAACACTGAAGCTTTCTTT. Its protein product is CSVHEQMNTEAFF. The complete variable domain, with remaining parts taken from reference TRBV29-1 and TRBJ1-1, reads SAVISQKPSRDICQRGTSLTIQCQVDSQVTMMFWYRQQPGQSLTLIATANQGSEATYESGFVIDKFPISRPNLTFSTLTVSNMSPEDSSIYLCSVHEQMNTEAFFGQGTRLTVV.

The chain has TRBV2 and TRBJ2-1, with a possible D match to TRBD2 (5 bases). Germline assignment: CDR1 SNHLY and CDR2 FYNNEI. V was pared by 0 bases and J by 2 bases, with 8 bases between. This CDR3 region has 15 residues. The CDR3 loop reads CASSEASGAYNEQFF. CDR3 DNA sequence: TGTGCCAGCAGTGAAGCTTCCGGGGCCTACAATGAGCAGTTCTTC.

This chain connects TRBV6-5 to TRBJ2-5; TRBD1 agrees at 9 bases. Germline V CDR1 and CDR2: MNHEY, SVGAGI. This CDR3 comprises 16 residues. After removal of 3 bases from V and 2 bases from J, the junction contained 7 bases not matched to a gene. CDR3 nucleotides: TGTGCCAGCAGTTATGGGACAGGGACTAAACAAGAGACCCAGTACTTC. Encoded protein: CASSYGTGTKQETQYF.

The chain uses TRBV6-6 and TRBJ1-4, with TRBD1 matching 7 bases. CDR3 length: 16 amino acids. Germline V gene data show CDR1 as MNHNY and CDR2 as SVGAGI (reference sequence). V was pared by 5 bases and J by 0 bases, with 6 bases of the junction left unmatched. The CDR3 is CASSGGQEATNEKLFF. The CDR3 region has the DNA TGTGCCAGCAGTGGCGGACAGGAAGCAACTAATGAAAAACTGTTTTTT.

The rearrangement uses TRBV9 and TRBJ2-1, with D possibly TRBD2 on 6 matching bases. Germline V CDR1 and CDR2: SGDLS, YYNGEE. CDR3 size: 14 residues. V lost 1 base and J 5 bases, leaving 10 bases between the germline ends. The CDR3 nucleotides read TGTGCCAGCAGCGTAAGCGGGCAGAACAATGAGCAGTTCTTC. Residues: CASSVSGQNNEQFF.

This clone was counted between two and nine times. The rearrangement uses TRBV18 and TRBJ2-3; the D gene is possibly TRBD1 (5 bases). The CDR3 contains 16 residues. Germline V lookup: CDR1 KGHSH, CDR2 LQKENI. V was clipped by 3 bases and J by 1 base, with 14 bases between them. CDR3 nucleotide sequence: TGTGCCAGCTCACCCTTGACAGACCGCCGCACAGATACGCAGTATTTT. Encoded protein: CASSPLTDRRTDTQYF.

The V gene is TRBV6-1, the J gene TRBJ2-3, with 7 positions matching TRBD1. CDR1 is MNHNS, CDR2 SASEGT, per germline. The CDR3 sequence is 14 residues long. The V segment lost 7 bases and the J segment 9 bases; nucleotides outside the gene matches: 13. The CDR3 coding sequence is TGTGCCAGCAATAAGTGGTGGGACAGCAACACGCAGTATTTT. Translating it yields CASNKWWDSNTQYF.

This clone was seen more than once but under ten times. V is TRBV7-2 and J is TRBJ2-7; the D gene is possibly TRBD2 (6 bases). CDR3 length: 15 residues. With 5 bases removed from V and 2 bases from J, the gap between germline ends came to 16 bases. CDR1 and CDR2 (germline): SGHTA, FQGNSA. For the CDR3, the DNA is TGTGCCAGCAGCCAAGAGGCGGGACCACCCTACGAGCAGTACTTC. This gives the protein CASSQEAGPPYEQYF.